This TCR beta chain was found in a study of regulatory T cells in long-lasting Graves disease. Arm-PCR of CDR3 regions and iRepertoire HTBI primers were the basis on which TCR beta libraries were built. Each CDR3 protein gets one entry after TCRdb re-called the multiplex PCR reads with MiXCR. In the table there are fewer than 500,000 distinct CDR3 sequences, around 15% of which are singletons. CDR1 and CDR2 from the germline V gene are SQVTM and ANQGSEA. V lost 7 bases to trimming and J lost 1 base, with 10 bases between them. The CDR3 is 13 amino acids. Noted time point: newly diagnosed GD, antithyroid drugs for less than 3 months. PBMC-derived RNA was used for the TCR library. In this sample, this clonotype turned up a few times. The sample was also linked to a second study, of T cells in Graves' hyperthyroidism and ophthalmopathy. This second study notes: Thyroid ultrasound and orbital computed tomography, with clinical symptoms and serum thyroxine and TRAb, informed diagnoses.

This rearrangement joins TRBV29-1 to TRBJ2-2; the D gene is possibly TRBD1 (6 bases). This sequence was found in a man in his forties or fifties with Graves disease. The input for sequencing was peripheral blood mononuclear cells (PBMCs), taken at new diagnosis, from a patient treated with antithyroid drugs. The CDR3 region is CSALGQNTGELFF. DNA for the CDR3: TGCAGCGCATTGGGACAGAACACCGGGGAGCTGTTTTTT.